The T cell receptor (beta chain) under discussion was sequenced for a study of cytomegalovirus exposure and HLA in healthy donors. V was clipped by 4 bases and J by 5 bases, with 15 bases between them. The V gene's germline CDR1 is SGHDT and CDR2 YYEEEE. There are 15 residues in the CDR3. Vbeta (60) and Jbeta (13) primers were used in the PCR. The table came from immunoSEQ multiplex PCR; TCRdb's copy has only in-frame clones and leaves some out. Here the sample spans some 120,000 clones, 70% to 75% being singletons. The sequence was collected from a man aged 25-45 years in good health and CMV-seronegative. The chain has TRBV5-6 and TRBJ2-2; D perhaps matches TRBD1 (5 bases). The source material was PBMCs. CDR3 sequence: CASSPRRTPTGELFF. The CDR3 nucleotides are TGTGCCAGCAGCCCCCGTAGGACACCTACCGGGGAGCTGTTTTTT. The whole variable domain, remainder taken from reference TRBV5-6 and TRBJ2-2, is DAGVTQSPTHLIKTRGQQVTLRCSPKSGHDTVSWYQQALGQGPQFIFQYYEEEERQRGNFPDRFSGHQFPNYSSELNVNALLLGDSALYLCASSPRRTPTGELFFGEGSRLTVL.